This T cell receptor (beta chain) is drawn from a study of blood T cell repertoires in COVID-19. Looking at the study overall: The United States, Italy and Spain supplied acute and convalescent COVID-19 samples.

A single count supports this clone. The germline CDR1 and CDR2 sequences are SGHRS and YFSETQ. The ends were cut back, 0 bases at V and 4 bases at J, with 14 bases in the middle. The CDR3 length is 17 residues. The table came from immunoSEQ multiplex PCR; TCRdb's copy has only in-frame clones and leaves some out. The top ten hold approximately 10% of the sample, which has more than 150,000 clones, approximately 82% seen once. This TCR derives from a woman aged 45 to 65 with acute or convalescent COVID-19. V is TRBV5-1 and J is TRBJ1-6; no reliable D call. The sample comprised peripheral blood. CDR3 residues: CASSLESPTLYNSPLHF. The DNA of the CDR3 is TGCGCCAGCAGCTTGGAGTCACCGACTCTATATAATTCACCCCTCCACTTT.